This TCR beta chain was sequenced during a study of blood T cells in healthy people across ages. Per the germline V gene, CDR1 is KGHSH and CDR2 is LQKENI. The V and J ends lost 2 bases and 8 bases respectively, with 15 bases between them. The CDR3 runs 14 residues. A few counts support this clonotype. A second PCR of roughly 7 to 11 cycles used a sample-barcoded 5' primer and a J-beta primer mix. TCRdb reprocessed the 5' RACE reads with MiXCR, giving one entry per CDR3 protein. The sample consists of 500,000 to 650,000 distinct CDR3 sequences, around a quarter of them appearing once. Peripheral blood samples of roughly 9.8 milliliters were drawn from each donor. These data are also associated with another study on T cells of mothers and their children.

The sequence was collected from a boy between 2 and 10 years old in good health. The sequenced sample was blood. V is TRBV18 and J is TRBJ1-2; D unclear. CDR3 amino acids: CASSPMSGGEGYTF. The CDR3 DNA follows: TGTGCCAGCTCACCAATGAGCGGCGGGGAAGGCTACACCTTC.